This TCR beta chain was documented in a study of cytomegalovirus exposure and HLA in healthy donors. The study sampled nominally healthy donors, though unrecorded immune exposures were likely. Researchers ran the PCR with 60 Vbeta and 13 Jbeta primers. The method was immunoSEQ multiplex PCR; TCRdb's version includes in-frame clones alone and lacks a portion of them. The table shows some 160,000 clones, with approximately 80% occurring only once. Note on this clone: Its antigen is not identified. The junction departs from the called germline gene at one end, perhaps through a read error.

Broader study findings: Earlier analysis found most TCR beta V segments productive about 90% or about 30% of the time. Later analysis demonstrated an association between a missense DCLRE1C variant and TCR beta V- and J-gene trimming.

There are 14 residues in the CDR3. Germline CDR1 and CDR2: SGHTA and FQGTGA. This chain joins TRBV7-3 and TRBJ1-2; the match to TRBD1 covers 9 bases. This receptor was obtained from a woman in her 30s in good health and CMV-seronegative. The specimen sequenced was PBMCs. CDR3 region: CASSLSPGTGKNSF. The CDR3 nucleotides read TGTGCCAGCAGCTTATCCCCCGGGACAGGGAAAAACTCCTTC.